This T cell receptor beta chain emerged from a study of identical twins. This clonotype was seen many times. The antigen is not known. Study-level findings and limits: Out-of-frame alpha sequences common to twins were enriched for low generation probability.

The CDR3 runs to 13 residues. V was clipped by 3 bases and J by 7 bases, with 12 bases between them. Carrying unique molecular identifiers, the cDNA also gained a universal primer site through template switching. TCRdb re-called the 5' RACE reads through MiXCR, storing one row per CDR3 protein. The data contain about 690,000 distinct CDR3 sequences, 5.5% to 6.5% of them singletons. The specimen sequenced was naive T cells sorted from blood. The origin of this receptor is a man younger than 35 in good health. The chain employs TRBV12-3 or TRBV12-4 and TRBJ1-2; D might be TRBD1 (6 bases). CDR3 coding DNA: TGTGCCAGCAGTTTGGGGGCCGAGGGTGGCTACACCTTC. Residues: CASSLGAEGGYTF.